The present T cell receptor (beta chain) was sequenced within a study of blood T cell repertoires in COVID-19. The wider study: The origin of the acute and convalescent COVID-19 samples was the United States, Italy and Spain.

Seattle researchers signed up patients amid active infection and tracked them longitudinally. This CDR3 has 17 residues. The trim removed 3 bases at V and 6 bases at J, leaving 6 bases unmatched. Germline assignment: CDR1 KGHSH and CDR2 LQKENI. Authors' analysis steps: Researchers report that nucleated cell counts were estimated from reference gene primer amplification. Libraries were prepared by immunoSEQ multiplex PCR; TCRdb keeps only in-frame clonotypes and omits some of them. The V and J calls and clone size were taken over from that table, and D and trimming were inferred from the DNA. The top ten hold 9.5% to 12% of the sample, which has about 120,000 clones, about 89% seen once.

This chain connects TRBV18 to TRBJ2-3; 16 bases line up with TRBD2. Material for sequencing was peripheral blood. This TCR derives from a woman aged 65 to 85 with COVID-19, enrolled during active disease. The CDR3 DNA is TGTGCCAGCTCACCCGCGGGACTAGCGGGGGGGCAGGATACGCAGTATTTT. The encoded protein is CASSPAGLAGGQDTQYF. The entire variable domain, with the rest obtained from reference TRBV18 and TRBJ2-3, is as follows: NAGVMQNPRHLVRRRGQEARLRCSPMKGHSHVYWYRQLPEEGLKFMVYLQKENIIDESGMPKERFSAEFPKEGPSILRIQQVVRGDSAAYFCASSPAGLAGGQDTQYFGPGTRLTVL.